The entry below describes one T cell receptor (beta chain). Its antigen is undetermined. The assay was immunoSEQ multiplex PCR, and TCRdb's table has in-frame clones only and misses some. Among around 140,000 clones listed, about 82% were seen once. With 5 bases clipped from V and 4 bases from J, the junction kept 8 bases outside the gene matches. This CDR3 contains 15 residues. CDR1 is SGHVS and CDR2 is FNYEAQ in the germline V gene. This sample is part of a study of T cell responses to AZD1222 COVID-19 vaccine. Whole-study results and caveats: It was only after the peak T cell response that any repertoires were sampled. Clonal diversity was possibly underestimated, and white British individuals and females predominated among donors. As reported, nearly half of all spike-specific TCRs target variant regions that are unmutated. At baseline, seropositivity was found in only 5 to 7 AZD1222 recipients.

The origin of this receptor is an adult who received the MenACWY meningococcal vaccine as a control. The rearrangement links TRBV7-6 to TRBJ2-1; 7 bases fit TRBD1. Sequences were derived from peripheral blood, sampled 28 days after the second dose of the MenACWY control vaccine. The CDR3 loop is CASSEGSDRYNEQFF. The CDR3 nucleotides read TGTGCCAGCAGCGAGGGGTCGGACAGGTACAATGAGCAGTTCTTC.